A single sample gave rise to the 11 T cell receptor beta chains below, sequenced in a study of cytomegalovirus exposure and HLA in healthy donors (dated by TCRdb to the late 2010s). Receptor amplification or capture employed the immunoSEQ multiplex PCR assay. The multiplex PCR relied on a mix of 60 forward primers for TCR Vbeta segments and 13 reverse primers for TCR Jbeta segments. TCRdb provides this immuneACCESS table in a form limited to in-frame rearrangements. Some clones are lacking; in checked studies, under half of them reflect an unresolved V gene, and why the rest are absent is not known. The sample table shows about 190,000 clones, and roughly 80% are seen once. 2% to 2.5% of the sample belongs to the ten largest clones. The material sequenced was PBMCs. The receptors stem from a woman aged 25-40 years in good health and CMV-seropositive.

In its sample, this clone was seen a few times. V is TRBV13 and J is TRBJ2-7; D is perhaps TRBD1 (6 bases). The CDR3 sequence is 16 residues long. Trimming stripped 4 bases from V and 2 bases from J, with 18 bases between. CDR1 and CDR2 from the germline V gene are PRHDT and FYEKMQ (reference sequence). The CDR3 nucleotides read TGTGCCAGCAGCTCAAAACAGGGCCTCAATCCCTACGAGCAGTACTTC. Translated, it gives CASSSKQGLNPYEQYF.

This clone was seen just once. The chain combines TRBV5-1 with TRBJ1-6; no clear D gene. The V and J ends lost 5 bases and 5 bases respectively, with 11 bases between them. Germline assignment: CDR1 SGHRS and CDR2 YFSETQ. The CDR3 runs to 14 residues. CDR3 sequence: CASRGTENNSPLHF. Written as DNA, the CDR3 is TGCGCCAGCAGAGGTACAGAAAATAATTCACCCCTCCACTTT.

CDR3 residues: CASSSAGGLGQPQHF. The CDR3 DNA sequence: TGTGCCAGCAGCTCTGCGGGGGGCCTCGGTCAGCCCCAGCATTTT. The chain has TRBV5-6 and TRBJ1-5, with D tentatively TRBD1 (6 bases). V lost 3 bases, J lost 6 bases, and 16 bases lay in between. Germline V lookup: CDR1 SGHDT, CDR2 YYEEEE. The CDR3 extends over 15 amino acids. Full variable domain (remainder filled in from reference TRBV5-6 and TRBJ1-5): DAGVTQSPTHLIKTRGQQVTLRCSPKSGHDTVSWYQQALGQGPQFIFQYYEEEERQRGNFPDRFSGHQFPNYSSELNVNALLLGDSALYLCASSSAGGLGQPQHFGDGTRLSIL.

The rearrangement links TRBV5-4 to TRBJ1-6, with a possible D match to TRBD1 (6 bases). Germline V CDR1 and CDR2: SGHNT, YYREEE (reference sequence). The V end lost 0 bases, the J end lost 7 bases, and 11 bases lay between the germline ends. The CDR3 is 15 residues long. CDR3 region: CASSLGGLLNSPLHF. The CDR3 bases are TGTGCCAGCAGCTTGGGGGGGCTATTGAATTCACCCCTCCACTTT.

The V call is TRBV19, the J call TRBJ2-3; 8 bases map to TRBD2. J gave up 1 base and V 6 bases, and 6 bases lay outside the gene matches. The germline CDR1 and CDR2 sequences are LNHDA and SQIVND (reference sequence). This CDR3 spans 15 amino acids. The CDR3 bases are TGTGCCAGTAGGGGACTAGATCTACGCACAGATACGCAGTATTTT. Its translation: CASRGLDLRTDTQYF.

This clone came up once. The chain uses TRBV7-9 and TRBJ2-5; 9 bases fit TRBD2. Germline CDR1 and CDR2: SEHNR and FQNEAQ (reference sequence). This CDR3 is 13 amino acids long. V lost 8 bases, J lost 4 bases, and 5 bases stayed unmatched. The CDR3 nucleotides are TGTGCCAGCGTGCGGGAGGGGAGAGAGACCCAGTACTTC. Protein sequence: CASVREGRETQYF.

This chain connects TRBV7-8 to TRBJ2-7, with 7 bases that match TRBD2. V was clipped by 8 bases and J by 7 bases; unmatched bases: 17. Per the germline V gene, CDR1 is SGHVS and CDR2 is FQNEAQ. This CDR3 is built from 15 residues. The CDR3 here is CASRFPLRLAVEQYF. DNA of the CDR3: TGTGCCAGCCGTTTCCCCCTGCGGCTAGCGGTGGAGCAGTACTTC.

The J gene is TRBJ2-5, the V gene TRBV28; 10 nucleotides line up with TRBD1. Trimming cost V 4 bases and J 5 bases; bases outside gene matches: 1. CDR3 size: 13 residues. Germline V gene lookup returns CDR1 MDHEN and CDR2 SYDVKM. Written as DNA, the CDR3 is TGTGCCAGCAGTTGGGGACAGGGGGAGACCCAGTACTTC. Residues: CASSWGQGETQYF.

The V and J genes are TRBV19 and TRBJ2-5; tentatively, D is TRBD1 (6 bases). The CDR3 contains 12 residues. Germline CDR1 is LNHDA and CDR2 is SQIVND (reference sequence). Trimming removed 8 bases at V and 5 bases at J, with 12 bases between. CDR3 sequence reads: CASSTGLETQYF. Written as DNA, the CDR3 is TGTGCCAGTTCTACAGGGTTGGAGACCCAGTACTTC.

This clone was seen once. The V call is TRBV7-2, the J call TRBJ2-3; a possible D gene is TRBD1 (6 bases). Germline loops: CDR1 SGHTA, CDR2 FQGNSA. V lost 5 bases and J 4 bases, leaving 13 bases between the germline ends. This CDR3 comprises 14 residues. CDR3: CASSLQGFADTQYF. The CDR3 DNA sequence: TGTGCCAGCAGCCTACAGGGTTTTGCAGATACGCAGTATTTT.

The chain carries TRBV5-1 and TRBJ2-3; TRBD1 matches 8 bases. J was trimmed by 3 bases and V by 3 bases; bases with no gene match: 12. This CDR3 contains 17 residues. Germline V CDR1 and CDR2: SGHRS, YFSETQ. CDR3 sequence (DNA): TGCGCCAGCAGCTATATGGGGATGCGGGACAGGACAGATACGCAGTATTTT. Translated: CASSYMGMRDRTDTQYF.